Shown below are 20 T cell receptor beta chains from a single sample sequenced in a study of T cells after yellow fever vaccination. TCRdb reprocessed the 5' RACE reads via MiXCR and lists one record per CDR3 protein. This sample yields about 170,000 distinct CDR3 sequences, of which 6.2% are seen a single time; just under 3% belongs to the top ten. The material sequenced was CD4+ T cells sorted from PBMCs, taken on the day of the first yellow fever vaccination. The receptors shown here come from a man aged 18 to 29 who received the YFV17D yellow fever vaccine.

This clonotype was counted at least ten times. The chain is built from TRBV27 and TRBJ1-6, with D unresolved. The CDR3 covers 14 residues. V lost 8 bases and J lost 7, with 15 bases in between. Per the germline V gene, CDR1 is MNHEY and CDR2 is SMNVEV (reference sequence). CDR3 nucleotides: TGTGCCAGCCGTCGGGCAGGCCTCAATTCACCCCTCCACTTT. Protein product: CASRRAGLNSPLHF.

This clonotype was observed at least ten times. This chain connects TRBV28 to TRBJ1-6; TRBD1 agrees at 10 bases. CDR1 and CDR2 from the germline V gene are MDHEN and SYDVKM. The CDR3 extends over 15 amino acids. V was pared by 7 bases and J by 7 bases, with 7 bases of the junction left unmatched. In DNA, the CDR3 is TGTGCCAGCAATTCGGGACAGGGGCTCAATTCACCCCTCCACTTT. Amino acid sequence: CASNSGQGLNSPLHF. The full variable domain, with the rest looked up from reference TRBV28 and TRBJ1-6, is DVKVTQSSRYLVKRTGEKVFLECVQDMDHENMFWYRQDPGLGLRLIYFSYDVKMKEKGDIPEGYSVSREKKERFSLILESASTNQTSMYLCASNSGQGLNSPLHFGNGTRLTVT.

The sample holds a few counts of this clonotype. V usage is TRBV7-6 and J usage is TRBJ1-1; 9 nucleotides match TRBD1. Germline V gene data show CDR1 as SGHVS and CDR2 as FNYEAQ. CDR3 size: 13 residues. V was pared by 5 bases and J by 5 bases, with 3 bases of the junction left unmatched. In nucleotides, the CDR3 is TGTGCCAGCAGCCACAGGGGGCTTACTGAAGCTTTCTTT. Protein product: CASSHRGLTEAFF. The complete variable domain, with remaining parts taken from reference TRBV7-6 and TRBJ1-1, reads GAGVSQSPRYKVTKRGQDVALRCDPISGHVSLYWYRQALGQGPEFLTYFNYEAQQDKSGLPNDRFSAERPEGSISTLTIQRTEQRDSAMYRCASSHRGLTEAFFGQGTRLTVV.

The CDR3 bases are TGTGCCAGCAGCGCGGAGTATGAAAAACTGTTTTTT. Its protein product is CASSAEYEKLFF. This chain uses TRBV7-9 with TRBJ1-4; D gene unclear. Germline V gene sequence: CDR1 SEHNR, CDR2 FQNEAQ (reference sequence). The CDR3 runs to 12 residues. V lost 5 bases and J 6 bases, leaving 7 bases between the germline ends.

The rearrangement links TRBV14 to TRBJ2-5; perhaps TRBD2 as D (7 bases). V was shortened by 4 bases and J by 4 bases, with 16 bases between the two germline ends. The V gene's germline CDR1 is SGHDN and CDR2 FVKESK. The CDR3 spans 15 residues. CDR3 amino acids: CASSPRLGGAETQYF. The DNA for the CDR3 is TGTGCCAGCAGCCCCCGACTAGGGGGGGCAGAGACCCAGTACTTC.

As to this clonotype: Being one base from a much bigger clone, this may be a read error. The chain carries TRBV19 and TRBJ1-1; 9 nucleotides agree with TRBD1. The V gene's germline CDR1 is LNHDA and CDR2 SQIVND (reference sequence). Germline trimming cut 3 bases from V and 6 bases from J; bases unmatched to any gene: 5. The CDR3 has 14 residues. The CDR3 is CASSIRQGVSEAFF. CDR3 coding DNA: TGTGCCAGTAGTATCCGACAGGGGGTTTCTGAAGCTTTCTTT.

Ten or more counts support this clonotype. The chain is built from TRBV6-2 or TRBV6-3 and TRBJ1-1; D gene unclear. V was shortened by 2 bases and J by 6 bases, with 7 bases between the two germline ends. Germline-derived CDR1 and CDR2 are MNHEY and SVGEGT. The CDR3 consists of 12 residues. The CDR3 nucleotides read TGTGCCAGCAGTTACCGGCAGCCTGAAGCTTTCTTT. Amino acids: CASSYRQPEAFF.

This clonotype was counted a few times. V usage is TRBV20-1 and J usage is TRBJ1-2, with D uncertain. Germline V gives CDR1 DFQATT, CDR2 SNEGSKA (reference sequence). This CDR3 is built from 11 residues. V was trimmed by 3 bases and J by 8 bases, leaving 10 bases between them. The CDR3 sequence is CSARAKGGYTF. Here the CDR3 DNA reads TGCAGTGCTAGGGCCAAAGGAGGCTACACCTTC.

This clonotype was observed a handful of times. V usage is TRBV12-3 or TRBV12-4 and J usage is TRBJ1-5; no firm D call. The CDR3 runs to 14 residues. V lost 3 bases to trimming and J lost 0 bases, with 6 bases between them. CDR3 DNA: TGTGCCAGCAGTTTGGTCCTTAGCAATCAGCCCCAGCATTTT. This gives the protein CASSLVLSNQPQHF.

This clonotype was observed many times. V gene TRBV3-1 combines with J gene TRBJ1-5; a possible D gene is TRBD1 (5 bases). This CDR3 comprises 14 residues. Germline assignment: CDR1 LGHDT and CDR2 YNNKEL (reference sequence). V gave up 1 base and J gave up 2 bases, with 6 bases separating them. The CDR3 DNA follows: TGTGCCAGCAGCCAAGGGGGGGGCAATCAGCCCCAGCATTTT. It translates to CASSQGGGNQPQHF.

Ten or more counts support this clonotype. The chain joins TRBV3-1 to TRBJ2-1, with D perhaps matching TRBD1 (6 bases). Germline V gene sequence: CDR1 LGHDT, CDR2 YNNKEL (reference sequence). The CDR3 sequence is 14 residues long. The germline V and J ends were trimmed by 6 bases and 4 bases, with 13 bases remaining between them. The CDR3 sequence is CASRPGQLYNEQFF. Written as DNA, the CDR3 is TGTGCCAGCAGACCGGGACAACTTTACAATGAGCAGTTCTTC.

The J gene is TRBJ1-1, the V gene TRBV18, with no clear D. The V gene lost 3 bases and the J gene lost 8 bases, with 16 bases spanning the gap. CDR3 length equals 14 residues. The germline V gene has CDR1 KGHSH and CDR2 LQKENI. CDR3 protein: CASSPNPGMPEAFF. In DNA, the CDR3 is TGTGCCAGCTCACCGAATCCGGGCATGCCCGAAGCTTTCTTT.

The genes are TRBV12-3 or TRBV12-4 and TRBJ2-2; D may correspond to TRBD1 or TRBD2 (5 bases each). The CDR3 loop spans 16 amino acids. The germline V and J ends were trimmed by 3 bases and 4 bases, with 15 bases remaining between them. Here the CDR3 reads CASSLGTRTITGELFF. Written as DNA, the CDR3 is TGTGCCAGCAGTTTGGGGACCCGTACTATCACCGGGGAGCTGTTTTTT.

This clonotype was seen ten or more times. The chain employs TRBV5-1 and TRBJ1-2, with D uncertain. Germline V gives CDR1 SGHRS, CDR2 YFSETQ. The length of the CDR3 is 14 residues. Trimming shortened V by 0 bases and J by 4 bases, and 10 bases separated the two germline ends. DNA for the CDR3: TGCGCCAGCAGCTTGGTTTCCGGGGTCTATGGCTACACCTTC. It yields the protein CASSLVSGVYGYTF.

The chain employs TRBV7-2 and TRBJ2-7; D perhaps matches TRBD2 (5 bases). Germline lookup yields CDR1 SGHTA and CDR2 FQGNSA. This CDR3 is 14 amino acids long. The germline V and J ends were trimmed by 7 bases and 0 bases, with 13 bases remaining between them. The DNA of the CDR3 is TGTGCCAGCACCCAGGACTGGAGCTCCTACGAGCAGTACTTC. It translates to CASTQDWSSYEQYF.

This chain links TRBV5-4 with TRBJ2-1, with a weak D call TRBD1 (5 bases). CDR1 and CDR2 (germline): SGHNT, YYREEE (reference sequence). The CDR3 contains 14 residues. V shed 3 bases and J shed 6 bases, with 13 bases lying between them. The CDR3 loop reads CASSYGAQGNEQFF. CDR3 nucleotide sequence: TGTGCCAGCAGCTATGGGGCCCAGGGCAATGAGCAGTTCTTC.

The sample holds a few counts of this clonotype. V and J are TRBV7-2 and TRBJ1-2; D is unclear. The CDR3 spans 15 residues. V was trimmed by 6 bases and J by 4 bases, leaving 18 bases between them. Germline V gene data show CDR1 as SGHTA and CDR2 as FQGNSA. The CDR3 sequence: CASRSKQSRGYGYTF. CDR3 DNA sequence: TGTGCCAGCAGGTCTAAACAGAGCCGGGGCTATGGCTACACCTTC.

This clonotype was counted only a few times. V usage is TRBV18 and J usage is TRBJ1-2, with 8 bases fitting TRBD1. CDR1 and CDR2 (germline): KGHSH, LQKENI. This CDR3 comprises 13 residues. V lost 5 bases, J lost 7 bases, and 6 bases stayed unmatched. CDR3 sequence reads: CASSTTGVSGYTF. The CDR3 DNA reads as TGTGCCAGCTCAACGACAGGGGTCAGTGGCTACACCTTC.

V usage is TRBV20-1 and J usage is TRBJ1-2; weak D call: TRBD1 (6 bases). Germline V lookup: CDR1 DFQATT, CDR2 SNEGSKA (reference sequence). The CDR3 runs 11 residues. V shed 4 bases and J shed 8 bases, with 11 bases lying between them. CDR3 DNA: TGCAGTGCTACAGGGGTGGGAGGCTACACCTTC. It codes for CSATGVGGYTF.

The gene calls are TRBV6-2 or TRBV6-3 and TRBJ2-7; 8 positions match TRBD1. V gave up 6 bases and J gave up 4 bases; unmatched junction bases: 5. The CDR3 sequence is 13 residues long. In germline, CDR1 is MNHEY, CDR2 SVGEGT. The CDR3 DNA is TGTGCCAGCAGCGGGACAGGTTGGTACGAGCAGTACGTC. It codes for CASSGTGWYEQYV.